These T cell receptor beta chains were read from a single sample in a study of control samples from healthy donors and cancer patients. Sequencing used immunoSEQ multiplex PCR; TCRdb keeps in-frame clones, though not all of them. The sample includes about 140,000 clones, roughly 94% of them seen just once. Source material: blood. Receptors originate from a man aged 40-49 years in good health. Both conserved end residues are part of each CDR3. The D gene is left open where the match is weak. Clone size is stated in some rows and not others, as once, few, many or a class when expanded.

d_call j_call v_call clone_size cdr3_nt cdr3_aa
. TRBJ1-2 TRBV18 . TGTGCCAGCTCACCCCCCAGGGTGGACTATGGCTACACCTTC CASSPPRVDYGYTF
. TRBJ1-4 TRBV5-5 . TGTGCCAGCAGCTTGAGGGGGACCGACTTCGAAAAACTGTTTTTT CASSLRGTDFEKLFF
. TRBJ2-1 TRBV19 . TGTGCCAGTAGTACCAGGGAAGTCAATGAGCAGTTCTTC CASSTREVNEQFF
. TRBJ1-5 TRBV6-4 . TGTGCCAGCAGTGTGGAAGGTACGGACAATCAGCCCCAGCATTTT CASSVEGTDNQPQHF
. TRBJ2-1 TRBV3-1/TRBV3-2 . TGTGCCAGCAGCCGAGGGACCTCCTACAATGAGCAGTTCTTC CASSRGTSYNEQFF
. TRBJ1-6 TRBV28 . TGTGCCAGCAGTTTATCGGGGGGGCCGTATTCACCCCTCCACTTT CASSLSGGPYSPLHF
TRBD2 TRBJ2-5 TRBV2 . TGTGCCAGCAGTTGGACTAGCGGACGACAAGAGACCCAGTACTTC CASSWTSGRQETQYF
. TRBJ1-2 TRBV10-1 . TGCGCCAGCAGTGACTGGCGGTATGGCTACACCTTC CASSDWRYGYTF
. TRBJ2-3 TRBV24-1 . TGTGCCACGGAGGGACAAAGCACAGATACGCAGTATTTT CATEGQSTDTQYF
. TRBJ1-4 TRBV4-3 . TGCGCCAGCAGCCCGACGGGAGGGGGAAGAAATGAAAAACTGTTTTTT CASSPTGGGRNEKLFF
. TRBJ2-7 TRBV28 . TGTGCCAGCAGTTTCATTAGGCCAGGCAGCTCCTACGAGCAGTACTTC CASSFIRPGSSYEQYF
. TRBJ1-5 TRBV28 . TGTGCCAGCAGTTTATGGTCACAGCTTAATCAGCCCCAGCATTTT CASSLWSQLNQPQHF
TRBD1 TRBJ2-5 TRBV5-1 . TGCGCCAGCAGCTTGGAGGGGACAGGGTTAGGAGAGACCCAGTACTTC CASSLEGTGLGETQYF
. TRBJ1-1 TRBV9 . TGTGCCAGCAGCGCAACGCAGCAGAACACTGAAGCTTTCTTT CASSATQQNTEAFF
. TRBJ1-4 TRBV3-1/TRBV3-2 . TGTGCCAGCAGCCTCAGACGGAACGGGTATGAAAAACTGTTTTTT CASSLRRNGYEKLFF
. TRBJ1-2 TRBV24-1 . TGTGCCACCAGTGAACTGGTTGGCGGCTACACCTTC CATSELVGGYTF
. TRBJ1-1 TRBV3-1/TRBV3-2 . TGTGCCAGCAGCCAAGAGAAGATAACTGAAGCTTTCTTT CASSQEKITEAFF
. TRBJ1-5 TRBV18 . TGTGCCAGCTCACGACAGAGCAATCAGCCCCAGCATTTT CASSRQSNQPQHF
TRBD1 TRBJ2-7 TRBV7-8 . TGTGCCAGCAGCTTAGCCACAGGGGGCTACGAGCAGTACTTC CASSLATGGYEQYF
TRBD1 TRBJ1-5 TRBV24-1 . TGTGCCACCAGTGGGCAGGGGGGCCAGCCCCAGCATTTT CATSGQGGQPQHF
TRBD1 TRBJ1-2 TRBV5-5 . TGTGCCAGCAGCCCCGGAACAGGGGGCGGGTATGGCTACACCTTC CASSPGTGGGYGYTF
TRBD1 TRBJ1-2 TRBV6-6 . TGTGCCAGCACGAACGCAGGGGGATATGGCTACACCTTC CASTNAGGYGYTF
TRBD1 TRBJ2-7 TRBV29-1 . TGCAGCGTTGAAGGGCAGGGGGCTGTGTACGAGCAGTACTTC CSVEGQGAVYEQYF
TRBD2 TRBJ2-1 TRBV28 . TGTGCCAGCAGTTTGTGGGGGAAGGCGGGAGGAGGGAATGAGCAGTTCTTC CASSLWGKAGGGNEQFF
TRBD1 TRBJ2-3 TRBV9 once TGTGCCAGCAGCTCAGGGGGCAGCACAGATACGCAGTATTTT CASSSGGSTDTQYF
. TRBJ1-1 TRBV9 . TGTGCCAGCAGCGTCGCTTTGAGGGCGAATTCCGAAGCTTTCTTT CASSVALRANSEAFF
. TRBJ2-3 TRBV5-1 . TGCGCCAGCACCTCAGGGGCTAGCACAGATACGCAGTATTTT CASTSGASTDTQYF
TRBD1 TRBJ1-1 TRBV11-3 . TGTGCCAGCAGCTCAACTGACAGGGGCAGGAGGGACACTGAAGCTTTCTTT CASSSTDRGRRDTEAFF
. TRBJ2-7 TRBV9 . TGTGCCAGCAGCGTTCAGGGCGGCGAGCAGTACTTC CASSVQGGEQYF
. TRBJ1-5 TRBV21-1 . TGTGCCAGCAGCAAAGAGGCAGCCGCGCTTTTTTATCAGCCCCAGCATTTT CASSKEAAALFYQPQHF
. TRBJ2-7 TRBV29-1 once TGCAGCGTTGAAGATACCGCGGCTCCCTACGAGCAGTACTTC CSVEDTAAPYEQYF
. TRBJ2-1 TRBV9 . TGTGCCAGCAGCATAGGACTGGGCAATGAGCAGTTCTTC CASSIGLGNEQFF
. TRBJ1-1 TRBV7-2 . TGTGCCAGCAGCTTAACTTGGGAAGCTTTCTTT CASSLTWEAFF
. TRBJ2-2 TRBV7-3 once TGTGCCAGCAGCTTAACGGGCAGGCTGAACACCGGGGAGCTGTTTTTT CASSLTGRLNTGELFF
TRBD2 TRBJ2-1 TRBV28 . TGTGCCAGCAGTTCCCTAGCGGGCAATTACAATGAGCAGTTCTTC CASSSLAGNYNEQFF
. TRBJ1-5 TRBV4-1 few TGCGCCAGCAGCCATGAAGAATTAGGGGGTAGAAAGCCCCAGCATTTT CASSHEELGGRKPQHF
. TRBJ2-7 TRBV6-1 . TGTGCCAGCAGTGAAGCGTCACAGATCTACGAGCAGTACTTC CASSEASQIYEQYF
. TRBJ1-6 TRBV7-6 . TGTGCCAGCAGCTTTTTTAATTCACCCCTCCACTTT CASSFFNSPLHF
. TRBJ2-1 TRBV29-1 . TGCAGCGCTCCACGTCCGGTCTACAATGAGCAGTTCTTC CSAPRPVYNEQFF
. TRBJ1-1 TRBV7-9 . TGTGCCAGCAGCTTACGGGGCCGCCTTGAAGCTTTCTTT CASSLRGRLEAFF
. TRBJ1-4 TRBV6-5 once TGTGCCAGCATGTTAGGCGTGGCTAATGAAAAACTGTTTTTT CASMLGVANEKLFF
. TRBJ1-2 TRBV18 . TGTGCCAGCTCACCTTGGCGGGACTATGGCTACACCTTC CASSPWRDYGYTF
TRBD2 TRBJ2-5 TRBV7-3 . TGTGCCAGCAGCCCCTATGGGCGGGGGGCCCGGGAGACCCAGTACTTC CASSPYGRGARETQYF
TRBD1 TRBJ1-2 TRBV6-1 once TGTGCCAGCAGTGAGCAGGGGGGATATGGCTACACCTTC CASSEQGGYGYTF
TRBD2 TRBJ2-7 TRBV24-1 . TGTGCCACCAGTGATACCGGGACTAGCGGGAACTACGAGCAGTACTTC CATSDTGTSGNYEQYF
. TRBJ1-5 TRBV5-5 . TGTGCCAGCAGCTTGTTCCAGACTAGCAATCAGCCCCAGCATTTT CASSLFQTSNQPQHF
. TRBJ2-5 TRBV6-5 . TGTGCCTCCGCGGGCGGAGGGGGCTACCAAGAGACCCAGTACTTC CASAGGGGYQETQYF
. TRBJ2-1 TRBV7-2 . TGTGCCAGCAGCTCGACTTTAGGGGTCTACGCCTACAATGAGCAGTTCTTC CASSSTLGVYAYNEQFF
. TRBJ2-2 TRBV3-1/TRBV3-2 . TGTGCCAGCAGCCAAGGGGGGTTATGGACCGGGGAGCTGTTTTTT CASSQGGLWTGELFF
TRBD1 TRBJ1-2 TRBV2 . TGTGCCAGTGAGACAGGGGCCAACTATGGCTACACCTTC CASETGANYGYTF
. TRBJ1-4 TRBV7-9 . TGTGCCAGCAGCTCGCCACTTAGGGAGGTTAATGAAAAACTGTTTTTT CASSSPLREVNEKLFF
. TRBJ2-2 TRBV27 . TGTGCCAGCAGTTTGAGTCCGGGACACCTGAACACCGGGGAGCTGTTTTTT CASSLSPGHLNTGELFF
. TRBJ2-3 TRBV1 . TGCACCAGCAGCCAAGGGGCGGAGGTTCCTACTAAATCAGATACGCAGTATTTT CTSSQGAEVPTKSDTQYF
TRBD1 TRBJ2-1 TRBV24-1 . TGTGCCACCAGTGATTTGCAAGGACAGGGCGATGAGCAGTTCTTC CATSDLQGQGDEQFF
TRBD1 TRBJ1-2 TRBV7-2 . TGTGCCAGCAGCTTACCGGACAGGGGGTCCTTCTATGGCTACACCTTC CASSLPDRGSFYGYTF
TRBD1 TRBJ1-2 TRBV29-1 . TGCAGCGTGAGGACAGGGGCCAACTATGGCTACACCTTC CSVRTGANYGYTF
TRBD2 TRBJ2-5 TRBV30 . TGTGCCTGGAGTGGCCCTTTAGCGGGAATAGAGACCCAGTACTTC CAWSGPLAGIETQYF
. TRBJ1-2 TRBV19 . TGTGCCAGTAGTAGACAGAGATTTGACTATGGCTACACCTTC CASSRQRFDYGYTF